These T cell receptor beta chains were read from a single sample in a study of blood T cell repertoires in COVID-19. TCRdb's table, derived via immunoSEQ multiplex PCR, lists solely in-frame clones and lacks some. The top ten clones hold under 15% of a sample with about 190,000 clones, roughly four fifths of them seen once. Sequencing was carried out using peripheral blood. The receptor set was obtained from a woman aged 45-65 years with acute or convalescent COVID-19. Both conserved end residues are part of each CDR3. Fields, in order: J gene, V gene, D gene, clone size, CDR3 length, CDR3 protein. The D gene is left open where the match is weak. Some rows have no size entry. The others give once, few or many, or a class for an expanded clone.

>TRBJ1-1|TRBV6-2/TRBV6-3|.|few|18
CASSYSIEIQGWDTEAFF
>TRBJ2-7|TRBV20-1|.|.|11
CSAVTGVEQYF
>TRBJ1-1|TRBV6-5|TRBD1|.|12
CASRQGGTEAFF
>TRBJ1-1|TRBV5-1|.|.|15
CASSLGSGKGLYAFF
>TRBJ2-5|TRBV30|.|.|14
CAWSSGGAQETQYF
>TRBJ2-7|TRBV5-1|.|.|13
CASSQGGSYEQYF
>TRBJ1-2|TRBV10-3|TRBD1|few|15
CAISPDSGTAYGYTF
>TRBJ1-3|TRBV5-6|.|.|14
CASQPGDSGNTIYF
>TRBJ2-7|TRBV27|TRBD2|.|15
CASSPSGEGLDEQYF
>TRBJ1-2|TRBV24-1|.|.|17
CATSDGAWAPLFMANTF
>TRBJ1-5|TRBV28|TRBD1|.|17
CASSLWGGAGGSQPQHF
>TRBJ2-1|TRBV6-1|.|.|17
CASSERGGVFPYNEQFF
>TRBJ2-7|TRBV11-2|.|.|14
CASSLEDFGYEQYF
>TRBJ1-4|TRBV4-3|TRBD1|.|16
CASSRNQGATNEKLFF
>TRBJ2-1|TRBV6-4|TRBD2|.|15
CASSDGSSGADEQFF
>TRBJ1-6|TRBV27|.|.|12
CASSLWGGPLHF
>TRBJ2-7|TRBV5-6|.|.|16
CASTKGGGAGGYEQYF
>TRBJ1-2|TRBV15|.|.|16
CATSREMWGGAHGYTF
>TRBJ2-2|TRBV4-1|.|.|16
CASSQETRLGPGELFF
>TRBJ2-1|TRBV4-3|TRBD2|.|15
CASSHLAGVDNEQFF
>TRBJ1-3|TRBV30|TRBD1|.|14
CAWINRGWGNTIYF
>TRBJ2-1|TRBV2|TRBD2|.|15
CASSLGLAGENEQFF
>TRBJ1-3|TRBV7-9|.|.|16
CASSTRYNMAGNTIYF
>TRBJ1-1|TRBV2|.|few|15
CASSPRGRGNTEAFF
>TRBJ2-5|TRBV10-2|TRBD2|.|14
CASSKAGAGETQYF
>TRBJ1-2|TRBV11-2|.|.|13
CASSRGGVYGYTF
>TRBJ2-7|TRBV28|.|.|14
CASSLAGLSYEQYF
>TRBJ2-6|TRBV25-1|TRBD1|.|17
CASSDRTGGSGANVLTF
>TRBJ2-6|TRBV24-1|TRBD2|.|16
CATRDGGGSGANVLTF
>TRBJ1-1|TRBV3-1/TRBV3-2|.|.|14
CASSPLLKNTEAFF
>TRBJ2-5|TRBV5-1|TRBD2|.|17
CASSPGTSGAQAGTQYF
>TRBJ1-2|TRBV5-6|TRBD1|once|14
CASSLGQGGYGYTF
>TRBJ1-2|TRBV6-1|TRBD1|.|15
CASSETTGEGYGYTF
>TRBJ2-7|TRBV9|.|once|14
CASSVRGGQDEQYF
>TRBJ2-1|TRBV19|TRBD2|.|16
CASSSGGSGAYNEQFF
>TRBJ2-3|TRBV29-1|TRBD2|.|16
CSAELAGAIYTDTQYF
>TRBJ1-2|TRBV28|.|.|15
CAGSFGFAGNYGYTF
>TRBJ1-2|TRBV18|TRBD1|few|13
CATSQGANYGYTF
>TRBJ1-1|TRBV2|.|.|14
CASSVQGKNTEAFF
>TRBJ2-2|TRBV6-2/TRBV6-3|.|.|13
CASSINRVGELFF
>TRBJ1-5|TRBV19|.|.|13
CASSLQGNQPQHF
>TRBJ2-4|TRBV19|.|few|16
CASSNSRREAKNIQYF
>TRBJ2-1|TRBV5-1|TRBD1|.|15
CASRPSGQTYNEQFF
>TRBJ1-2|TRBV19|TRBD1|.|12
CASNDREHGYTF
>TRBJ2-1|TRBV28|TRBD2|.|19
CASSLKFWASGRNSNEQFF
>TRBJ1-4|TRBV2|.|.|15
CASSPRHATNEKLFF
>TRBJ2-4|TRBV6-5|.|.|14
CASSRDLAKNIQYF
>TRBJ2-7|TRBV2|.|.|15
CASSEVSASSYEQYF
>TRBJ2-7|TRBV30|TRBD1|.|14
CAWSPGTGIYEQYF
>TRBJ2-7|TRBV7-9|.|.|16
CASSLRGTGTTYEQYF
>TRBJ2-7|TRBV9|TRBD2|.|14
CASSASGGRYEQYF
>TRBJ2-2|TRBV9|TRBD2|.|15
CASTRTSGNTGELFF
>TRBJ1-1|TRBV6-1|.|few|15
CASSEVSRPNTEAFF
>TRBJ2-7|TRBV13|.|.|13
CASGGQSSYEQYF
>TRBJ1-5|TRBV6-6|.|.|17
CASSPQRGGISNQPQHF
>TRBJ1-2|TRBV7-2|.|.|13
CASSADSLYGYTF
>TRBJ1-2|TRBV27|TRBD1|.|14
CASSPAGGAFLYTF
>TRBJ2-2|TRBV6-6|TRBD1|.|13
CANRDRNTGELFF